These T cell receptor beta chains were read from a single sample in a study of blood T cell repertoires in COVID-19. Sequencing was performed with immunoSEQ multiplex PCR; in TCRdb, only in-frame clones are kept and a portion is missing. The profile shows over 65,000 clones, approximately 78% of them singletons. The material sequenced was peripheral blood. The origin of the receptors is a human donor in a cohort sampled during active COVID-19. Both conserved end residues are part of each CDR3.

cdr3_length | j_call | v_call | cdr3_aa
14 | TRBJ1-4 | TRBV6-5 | CASSNGGGDEKLFF
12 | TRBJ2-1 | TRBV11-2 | CASRDYMGEQFF
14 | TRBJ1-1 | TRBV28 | CASSLSSPNTEAFF
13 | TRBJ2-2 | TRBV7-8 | CASTRQGTGELFF
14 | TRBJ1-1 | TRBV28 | CASPGQGANTEAFF
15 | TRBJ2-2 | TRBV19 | CASRGGAGGTGELFF
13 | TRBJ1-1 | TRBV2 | CASNQGGGTEAFF
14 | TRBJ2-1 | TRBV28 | CASSPTTQGSEQFF
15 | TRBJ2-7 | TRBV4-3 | CASSQRYSGSYEQYF
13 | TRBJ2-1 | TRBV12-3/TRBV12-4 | CASSLTDYPKQFF
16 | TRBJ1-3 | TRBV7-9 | CASSFSRGYSGNTIYF
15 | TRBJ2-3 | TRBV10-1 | CASSSAGSFTDTQYF
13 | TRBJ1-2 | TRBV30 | CAWSEQGGDGYTF
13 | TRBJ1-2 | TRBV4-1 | CASSSPTGELITF
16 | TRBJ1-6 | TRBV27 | CASRQGIKGDNSPLHF
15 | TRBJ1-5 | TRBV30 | CAWSVQDRFERPQHF
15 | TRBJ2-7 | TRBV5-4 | CASSSLAGGPYEQYF
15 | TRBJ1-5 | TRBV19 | CASSDRTVSNQPQHF
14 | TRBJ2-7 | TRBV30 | CAWSVDGGAYEQYF
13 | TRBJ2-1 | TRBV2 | CASNYYSYNEQFF
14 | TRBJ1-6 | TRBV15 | CATRSGRPGETLHF
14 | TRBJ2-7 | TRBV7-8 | CASTQPGSIYEQYF
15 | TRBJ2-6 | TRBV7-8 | CASSLAGAGANVLTF
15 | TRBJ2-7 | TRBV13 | CASSINRGLTYEQYF
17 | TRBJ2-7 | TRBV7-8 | CASTPQRGVGSSYEQYF
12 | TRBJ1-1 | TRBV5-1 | CASSPGQGEAFF
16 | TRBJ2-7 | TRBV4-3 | CASSQEQGLAGYEQYF
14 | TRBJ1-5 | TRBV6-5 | CASSSSGGYQPQHF
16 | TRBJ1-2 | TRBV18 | CASSPPFGEASYGYTF
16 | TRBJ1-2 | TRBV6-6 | CASNQPSPGQYYGYTF
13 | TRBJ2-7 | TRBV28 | CASSFGSWREQYF
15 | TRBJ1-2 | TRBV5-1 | CASSATGTSVGGYTF
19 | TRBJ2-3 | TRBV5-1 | CASSRKARTSGLSTDTQYF
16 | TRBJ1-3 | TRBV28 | CATTTGGSLSGNTIYF
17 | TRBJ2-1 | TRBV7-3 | CASSAVGVMDSYNEQFF
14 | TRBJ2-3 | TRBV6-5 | CASRPDRGADTQYF
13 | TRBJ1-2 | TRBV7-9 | CASSPDSIYGYTF